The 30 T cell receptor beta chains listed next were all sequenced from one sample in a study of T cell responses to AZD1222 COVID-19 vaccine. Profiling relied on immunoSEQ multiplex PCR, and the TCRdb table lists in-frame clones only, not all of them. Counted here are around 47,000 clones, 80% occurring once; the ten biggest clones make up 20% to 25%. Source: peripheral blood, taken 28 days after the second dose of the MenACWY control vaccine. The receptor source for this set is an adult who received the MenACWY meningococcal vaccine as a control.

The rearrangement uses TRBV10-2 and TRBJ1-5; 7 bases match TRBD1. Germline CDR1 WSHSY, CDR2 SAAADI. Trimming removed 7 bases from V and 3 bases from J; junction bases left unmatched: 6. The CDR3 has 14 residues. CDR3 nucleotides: TGCGCCAGCACCCGGGACAGAGTCAATCAGCCCCAGCATTTT. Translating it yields CASTRDRVNQPQHF.

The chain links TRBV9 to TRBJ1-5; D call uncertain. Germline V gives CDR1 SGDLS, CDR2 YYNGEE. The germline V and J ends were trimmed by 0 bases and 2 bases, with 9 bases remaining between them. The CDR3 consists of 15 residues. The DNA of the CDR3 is TGTGCCAGCAGCGTAGAAGGGCTCGGCAATCAGCCCCAGCATTTT. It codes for CASSVEGLGNQPQHF.

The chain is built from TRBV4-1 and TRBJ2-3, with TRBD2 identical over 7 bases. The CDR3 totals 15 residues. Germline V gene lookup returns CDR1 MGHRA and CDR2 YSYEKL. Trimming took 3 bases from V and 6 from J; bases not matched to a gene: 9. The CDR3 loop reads CASSHGNGAGDTQYF. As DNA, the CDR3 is TGCGCCAGCAGCCACGGCAACGGAGCGGGGGATACGCAGTATTTT.

The CDR3 DNA is TGTGCCAGTAGTATCAGGACAGAGTCTAGCAATCAGCCCCAGCATTTT. Translation gives CASSIRTESSNQPQHF. This chain joins TRBV19 and TRBJ1-5; weak D call: TRBD1 (6 bases). The CDR3 spans 16 residues. V lost 3 bases and J lost 0, with 12 bases in between. CDR1 and CDR2 from the germline V gene are LNHDA and SQIVND (reference sequence). Looking up the rest from reference TRBV19 and TRBJ1-5 gives the full variable domain: DGGITQSPKYLFRKEGQNVTLSCEQNLNHDAMYWYRQDPGQGLRLIYYSQIVNDFQKGDIAEGYSVSREKKESFPLTVTSAQKNPTAFYLCASSIRTESSNQPQHFGDGTRLSIL.

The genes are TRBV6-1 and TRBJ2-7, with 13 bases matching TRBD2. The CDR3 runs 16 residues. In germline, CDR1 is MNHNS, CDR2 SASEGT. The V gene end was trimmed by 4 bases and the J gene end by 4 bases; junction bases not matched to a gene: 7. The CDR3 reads CASSGLMTSGRYEQYF. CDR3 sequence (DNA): TGTGCCAGCAGTGGTTTAATGACTAGCGGGAGGTACGAGCAGTACTTC.

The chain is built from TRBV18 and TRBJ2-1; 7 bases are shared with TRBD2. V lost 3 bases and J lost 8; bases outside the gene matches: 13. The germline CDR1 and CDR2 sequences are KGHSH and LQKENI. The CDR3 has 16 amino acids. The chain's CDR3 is CASSPLTRLAVHEQFF. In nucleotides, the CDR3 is TGTGCCAGCTCACCGTTAACGAGACTAGCCGTCCATGAGCAGTTCTTC.

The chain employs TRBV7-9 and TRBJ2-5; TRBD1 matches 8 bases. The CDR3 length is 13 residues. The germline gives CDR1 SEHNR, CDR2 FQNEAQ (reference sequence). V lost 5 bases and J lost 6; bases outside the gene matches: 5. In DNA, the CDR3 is TGTGCCAGCAGCGGGAGGACAGGGAAGACCCAGTACTTC. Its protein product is CASSGRTGKTQYF.

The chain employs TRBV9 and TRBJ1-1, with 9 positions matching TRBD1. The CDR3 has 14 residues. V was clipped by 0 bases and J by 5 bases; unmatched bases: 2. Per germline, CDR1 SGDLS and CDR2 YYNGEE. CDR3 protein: CASSVETGGTEAFF. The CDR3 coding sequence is TGTGCCAGCAGCGTAGAGACAGGGGGGACTGAAGCTTTCTTT.

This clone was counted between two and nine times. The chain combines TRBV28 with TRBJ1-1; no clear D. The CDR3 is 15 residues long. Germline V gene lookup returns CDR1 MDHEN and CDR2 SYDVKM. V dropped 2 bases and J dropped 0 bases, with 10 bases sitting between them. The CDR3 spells CASSLVGVLNTEAFF. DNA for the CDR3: TGTGCCAGCAGTTTAGTGGGAGTCCTGAACACTGAAGCTTTCTTT.

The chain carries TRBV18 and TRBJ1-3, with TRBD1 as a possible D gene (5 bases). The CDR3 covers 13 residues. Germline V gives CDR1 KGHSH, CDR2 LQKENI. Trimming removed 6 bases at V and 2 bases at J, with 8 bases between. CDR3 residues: CASSSTAGNTIYF. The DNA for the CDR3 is TGTGCCAGCTCGTCGACAGCTGGAAACACCATATATTTT.

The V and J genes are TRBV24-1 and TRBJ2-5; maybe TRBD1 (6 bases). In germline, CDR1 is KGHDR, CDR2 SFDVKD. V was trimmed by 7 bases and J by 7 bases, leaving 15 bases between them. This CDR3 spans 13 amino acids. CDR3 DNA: TGTGCCACCAGCAGGGGCTTCAGCGTGACCCAGTACTTC. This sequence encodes CATSRGFSVTQYF.

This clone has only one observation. The CDR3 sequence is CASRPQTGLNYGYTF. For the CDR3, the DNA is TGTGCCAGCAGACCTCAGACAGGGCTCAACTATGGCTACACCTTC. J is TRBJ1-2 and V is TRBV6-5, with 7 nucleotides matching TRBD1. The germline CDR1 and CDR2 sequences are MNHEY and SVGAGI. Trimming cost V 6 bases and J 2 bases; bases outside gene matches: 9. The CDR3 has 15 amino acids.

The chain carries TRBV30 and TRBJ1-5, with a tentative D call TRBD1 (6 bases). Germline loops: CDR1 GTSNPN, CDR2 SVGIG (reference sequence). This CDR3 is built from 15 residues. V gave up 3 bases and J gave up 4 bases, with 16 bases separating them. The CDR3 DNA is TGTGCCTGGAGCGGGGGCCTCCTCAGAAATCAGCCCCAGCATTTT. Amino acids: CAWSGGLLRNQPQHF. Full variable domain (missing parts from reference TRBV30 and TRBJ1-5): SQTIHQWPATLVQPVGSPLSLECTVEGTSNPNLYWYRQAAGRGLQLLFYSVGIGQISSEVPQNLSASRPQDRQFILSSKKLLLSDSGFYLCAWSGGLLRNQPQHFGDGTRLSIL.

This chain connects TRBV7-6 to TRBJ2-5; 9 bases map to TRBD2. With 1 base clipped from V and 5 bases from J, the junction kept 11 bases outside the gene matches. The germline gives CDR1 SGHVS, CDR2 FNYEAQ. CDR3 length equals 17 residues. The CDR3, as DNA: TGTGCCAGCAGCTTAGGAAGCGTAGCGGGAGTCTCGGAGACCCAGTACTTC. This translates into CASSLGSVAGVSETQYF.

The CDR3, as DNA: TGTGCCAGCAGCCCACGGACTAGGAAGAATTACGAGCAGTACTTC. Its translation is CASSPRTRKNYEQYF. The rearrangement links TRBV2 to TRBJ2-7; 7 nucleotides agree with TRBD2. In germline, CDR1 is SNHLY, CDR2 FYNNEI. With 6 bases clipped from V and 4 bases from J, the junction kept 12 bases outside the gene matches. The CDR3 contains 15 residues.

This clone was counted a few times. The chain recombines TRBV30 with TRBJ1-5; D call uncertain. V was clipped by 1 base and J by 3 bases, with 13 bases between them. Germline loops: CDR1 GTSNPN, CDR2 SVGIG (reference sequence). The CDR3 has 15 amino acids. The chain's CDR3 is CAWSGRTRFNQPQHF. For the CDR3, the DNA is TGTGCCTGGAGTGGCAGGACCCGTTTCAATCAGCCCCAGCATTTT.

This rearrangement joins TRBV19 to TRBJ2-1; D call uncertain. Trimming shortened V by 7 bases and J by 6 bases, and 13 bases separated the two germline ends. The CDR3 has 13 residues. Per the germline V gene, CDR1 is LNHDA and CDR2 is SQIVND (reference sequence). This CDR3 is CASTRTQTNEQFF. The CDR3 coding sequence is TGTGCCAGTACCAGGACCCAGACCAATGAGCAGTTCTTC.

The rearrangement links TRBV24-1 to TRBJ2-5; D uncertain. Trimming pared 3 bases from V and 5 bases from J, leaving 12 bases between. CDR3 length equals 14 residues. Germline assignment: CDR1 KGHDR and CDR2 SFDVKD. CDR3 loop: CATSDPRRAETQYF. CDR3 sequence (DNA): TGTGCCACCAGTGATCCCCGACGGGCGGAGACCCAGTACTTC.

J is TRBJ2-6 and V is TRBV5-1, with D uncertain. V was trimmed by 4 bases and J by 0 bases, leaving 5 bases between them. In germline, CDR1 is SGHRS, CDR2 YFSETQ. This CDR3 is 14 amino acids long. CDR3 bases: TGCGCCAGCAGCCTAATCTCTGGGGCCAACGTCCTGACTTTC. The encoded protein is CASSLISGANVLTF.

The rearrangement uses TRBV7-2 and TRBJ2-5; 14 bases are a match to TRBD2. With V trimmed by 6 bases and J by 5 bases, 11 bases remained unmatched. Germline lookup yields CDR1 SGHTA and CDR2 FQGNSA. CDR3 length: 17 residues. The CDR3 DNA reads TGTGCCAGCAGTCCAAACGGACTAGCGGGAGGAGGGGAGACCCAGTACTTC. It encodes CASSPNGLAGGGETQYF.

This CDR3 is CASSSPTGPSGPQHF. The CDR3 nucleotides read TGTGCCAGCAGTTCCCCGACAGGCCCCTCGGGGCCCCAGCATTTT. The J gene is TRBJ1-5, the V gene TRBV28, with D tentatively TRBD1 (6 bases). Germline V gene lookup returns CDR1 MDHEN and CDR2 SYDVKM. V gave up 4 bases and J gave up 9 bases, with 19 bases separating them. The CDR3 length is 15 residues. Together with reference TRBV28 and TRBJ1-5, the CDR3 gives the full variable domain: DVKVTQSSRYLVKRTGEKVFLECVQDMDHENMFWYRQDPGLGLRLIYFSYDVKMKEKGDIPEGYSVSREKKERFSLILESASTNQTSMYLCASSSPTGPSGPQHFGDGTRLSIL.

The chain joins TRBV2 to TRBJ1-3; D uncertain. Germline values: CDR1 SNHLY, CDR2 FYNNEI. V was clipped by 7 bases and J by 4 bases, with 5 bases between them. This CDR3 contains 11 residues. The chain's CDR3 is CASNGGNTIYF. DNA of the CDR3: TGTGCCAGCAACGGCGGAAACACCATATATTTT.

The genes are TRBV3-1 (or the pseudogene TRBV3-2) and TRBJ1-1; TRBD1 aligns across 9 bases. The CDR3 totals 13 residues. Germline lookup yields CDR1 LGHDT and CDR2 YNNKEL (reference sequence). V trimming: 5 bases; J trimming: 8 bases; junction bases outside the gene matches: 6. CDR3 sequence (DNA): TGTGCCAGCAGCGCGTATGACAGGGGGGAAGCTTTCTTT. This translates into CASSAYDRGEAFF.

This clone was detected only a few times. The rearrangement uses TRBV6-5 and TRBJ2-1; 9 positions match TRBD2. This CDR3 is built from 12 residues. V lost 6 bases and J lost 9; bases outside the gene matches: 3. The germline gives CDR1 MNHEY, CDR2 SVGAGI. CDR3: CASRGTSFEQFF. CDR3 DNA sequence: TGTGCCAGCAGGGGGACTAGCTTTGAGCAGTTCTTC.

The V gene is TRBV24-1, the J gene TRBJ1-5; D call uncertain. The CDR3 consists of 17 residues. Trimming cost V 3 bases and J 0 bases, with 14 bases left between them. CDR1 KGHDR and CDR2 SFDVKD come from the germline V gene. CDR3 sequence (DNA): TGTGCCACCAGTGATCCAGGTCGGCCAGATAGCAATCAGCCCCAGCATTTT. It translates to CATSDPGRPDSNQPQHF.

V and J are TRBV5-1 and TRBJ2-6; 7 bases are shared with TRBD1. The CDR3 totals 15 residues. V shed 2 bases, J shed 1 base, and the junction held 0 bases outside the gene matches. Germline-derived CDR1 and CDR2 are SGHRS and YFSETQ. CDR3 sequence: CASSLQGSGANVLTF. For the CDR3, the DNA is TGCGCCAGCAGCTTACAGGGGTCTGGGGCCAACGTCCTGACTTTC.

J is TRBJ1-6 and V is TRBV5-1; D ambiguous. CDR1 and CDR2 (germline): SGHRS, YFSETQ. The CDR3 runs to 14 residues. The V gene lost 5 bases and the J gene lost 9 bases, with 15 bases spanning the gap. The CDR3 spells CASREDKLSSPLHF. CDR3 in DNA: TGCGCCAGCAGGGAGGATAAACTTAGTTCACCCCTCCACTTT.

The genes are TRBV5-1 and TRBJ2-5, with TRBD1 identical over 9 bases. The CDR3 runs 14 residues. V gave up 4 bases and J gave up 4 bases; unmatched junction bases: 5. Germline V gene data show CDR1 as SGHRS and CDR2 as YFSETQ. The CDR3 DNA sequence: TGCGCCAGCAGCCCGACAGGGGGTGGAGAGACCCAGTACTTC. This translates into CASSPTGGGETQYF.

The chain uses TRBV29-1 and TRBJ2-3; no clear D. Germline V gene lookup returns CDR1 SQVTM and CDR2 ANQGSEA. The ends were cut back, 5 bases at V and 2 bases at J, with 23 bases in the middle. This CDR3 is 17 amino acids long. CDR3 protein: CSVLRVARTYPTDTQYF. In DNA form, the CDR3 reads TGCAGCGTTTTAAGGGTGGCCCGGACCTACCCCACAGATACGCAGTATTTT.

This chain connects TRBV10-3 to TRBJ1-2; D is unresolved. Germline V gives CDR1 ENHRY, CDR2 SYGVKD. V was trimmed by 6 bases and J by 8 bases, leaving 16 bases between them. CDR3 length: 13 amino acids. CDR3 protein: CAISRTVLEGYTF. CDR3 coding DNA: TGTGCCATCAGCCGGACGGTCCTCGAAGGCTACACCTTC.